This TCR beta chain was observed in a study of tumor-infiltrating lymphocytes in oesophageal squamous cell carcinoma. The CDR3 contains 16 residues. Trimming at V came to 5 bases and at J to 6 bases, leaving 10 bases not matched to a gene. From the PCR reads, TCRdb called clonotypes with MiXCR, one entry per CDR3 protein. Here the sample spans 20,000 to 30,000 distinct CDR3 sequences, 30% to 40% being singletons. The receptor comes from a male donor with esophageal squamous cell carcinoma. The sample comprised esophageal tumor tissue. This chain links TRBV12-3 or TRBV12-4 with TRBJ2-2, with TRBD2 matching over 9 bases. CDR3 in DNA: TGTGCCAGCAGTCGCTTGCTAGCGGGAAACCCCGGGGAGCTGTTTTTT. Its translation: CASSRLLAGNPGELFF.